This TCR beta chain originates from a study of human T cells and chemical hapten exposure. About the research overall: Application of 0.01% DPC to the upper back was done by patch test, with a reading at 6 days. Patients, predominantly female, presented with alopecia areata, totalis or universalis.

CDR3 length equals 14 residues. The germline V gene encodes CDR1 MDHEN and CDR2 SYDVKM. V was clipped by 2 bases and J by 0 bases, with 8 bases between them. Individual cDNA molecules (in the library) carried attached unique molecular identifiers. TCRdb reprocessed the RACE reads via MiXCR and lists one record per CDR3 protein. The sample holds about 54,000 distinct CDR3 sequences; 9.5% to 10% are singletons and the top ten take more than 1.5%. Concerning this clonotype: The antigen is not known.

Overall study findings and caveats: Clustering by CDR3 similarity yielded significantly more large clusters from expanded TCRs than controls.

The time point was: patch test 2, 6 weeks after DPC sensitization. The treatment here: therapeutic diphenylcyclopropenone sensitization with weekly scalp DPC. The V gene is TRBV28, the J gene TRBJ2-7, with D perhaps matching TRBD2 (5 bases). Specimen: whole blood, collected in connection with sensitization to the hapten diphenylcyclopropenone (DPC). The sequence derives from a woman aged 50 to 60 with alopecia areata. Some clones in this sample may be carry-over from other donors' samples. Here the CDR3 DNA reads TGTGCCAGCAGTTTAGTGGCGGGCTCCTACGAGCAGTACTTC. Translated: CASSLVAGSYEQYF.